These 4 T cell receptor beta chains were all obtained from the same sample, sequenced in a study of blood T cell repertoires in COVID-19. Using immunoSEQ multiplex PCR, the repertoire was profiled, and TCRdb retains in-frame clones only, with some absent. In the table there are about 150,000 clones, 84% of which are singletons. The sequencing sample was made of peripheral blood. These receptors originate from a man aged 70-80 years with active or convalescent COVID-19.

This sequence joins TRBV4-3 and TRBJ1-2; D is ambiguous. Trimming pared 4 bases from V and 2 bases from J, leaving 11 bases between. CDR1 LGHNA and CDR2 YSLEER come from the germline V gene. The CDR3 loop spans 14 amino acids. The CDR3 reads CASSPGEENYGYTF. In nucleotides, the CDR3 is TGCGCCAGCAGCCCGGGTGAAGAGAACTATGGCTACACCTTC.

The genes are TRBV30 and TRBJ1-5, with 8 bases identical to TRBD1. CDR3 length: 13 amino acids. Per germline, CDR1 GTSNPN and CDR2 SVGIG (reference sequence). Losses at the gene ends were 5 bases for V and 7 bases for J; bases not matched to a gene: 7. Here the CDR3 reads CAWARGPEQPQHF. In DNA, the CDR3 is TGTGCCTGGGCCAGGGGGCCGGAACAGCCCCAGCATTTT.

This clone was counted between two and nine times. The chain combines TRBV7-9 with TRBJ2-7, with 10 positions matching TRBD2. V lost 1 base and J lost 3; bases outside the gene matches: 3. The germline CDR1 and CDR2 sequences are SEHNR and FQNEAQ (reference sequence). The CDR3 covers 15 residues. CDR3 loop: CASSLVPSGSYEQYF. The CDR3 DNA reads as TGTGCCAGCAGCTTAGTTCCTAGCGGGAGCTACGAGCAGTACTTC.

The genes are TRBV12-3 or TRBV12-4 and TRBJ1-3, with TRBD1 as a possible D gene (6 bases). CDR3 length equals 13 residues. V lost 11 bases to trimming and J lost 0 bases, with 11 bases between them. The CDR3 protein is CASGQISGNTIYF. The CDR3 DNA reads TGTGCCTCCGGACAGATCTCTGGAAACACCATATATTTT.